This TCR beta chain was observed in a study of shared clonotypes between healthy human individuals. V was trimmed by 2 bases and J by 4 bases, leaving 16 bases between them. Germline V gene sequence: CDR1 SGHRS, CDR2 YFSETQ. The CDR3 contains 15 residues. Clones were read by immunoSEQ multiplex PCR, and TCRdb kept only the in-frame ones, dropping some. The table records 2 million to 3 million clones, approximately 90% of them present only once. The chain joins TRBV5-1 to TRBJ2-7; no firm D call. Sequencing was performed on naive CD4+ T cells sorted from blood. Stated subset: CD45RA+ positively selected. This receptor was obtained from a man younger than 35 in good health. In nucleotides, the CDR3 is TGCGCCAGCAGCTTAGTGCCCCTGGACCCGTACGAGCAGTACTTC. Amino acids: CASSLVPLDPYEQYF.